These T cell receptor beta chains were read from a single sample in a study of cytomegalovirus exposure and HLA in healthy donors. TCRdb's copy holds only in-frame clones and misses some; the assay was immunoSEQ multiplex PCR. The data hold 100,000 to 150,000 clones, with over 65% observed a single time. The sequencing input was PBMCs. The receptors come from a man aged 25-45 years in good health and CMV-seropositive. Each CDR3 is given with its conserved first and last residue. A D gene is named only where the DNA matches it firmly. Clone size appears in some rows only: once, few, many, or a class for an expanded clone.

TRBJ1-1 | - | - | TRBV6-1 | CASIVGGGKAFF | TGTGCCAGTATCGTAGGCGGGGGAAAAGCTTTCTTT
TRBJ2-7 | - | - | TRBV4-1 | CASSQPRDYEQYF | TGCGCCAGCAGCCAACCCCGGGACTACGAGCAGTACTTC
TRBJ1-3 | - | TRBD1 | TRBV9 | CASSLLGTGSGNTIYF | TGTGCCAGCAGCTTACTCGGGACAGGGAGTGGAAACACCATATATTTT
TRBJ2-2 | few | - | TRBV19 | CASSDSGQRNTGELFF | TGTGCCAGTAGCGATTCAGGACAAAGGAACACCGGGGAGCTGTTTTTT
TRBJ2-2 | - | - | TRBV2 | CASSRLAVNTGELFF | TGTGCCAGCAGTCGGCTAGCAGTGAACACCGGGGAGCTGTTTTTT
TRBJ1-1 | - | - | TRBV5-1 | CASSSSPGNTEAFF | TGCGCCAGCAGCTCAAGTCCGGGGAACACTGAAGCTTTCTTT
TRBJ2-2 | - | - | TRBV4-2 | CASRGTPNTGELFF | TGTGCCAGCAGGGGGACACCGAACACCGGGGAGCTGTTTTTT
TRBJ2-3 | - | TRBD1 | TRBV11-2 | CASSWDRGKRDTQYF | TGTGCCAGCAGCTGGGACAGGGGGAAGAGAGATACGCAGTATTTT
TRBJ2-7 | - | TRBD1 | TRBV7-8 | CASSPDRGGSYEQYF | TGTGCCAGCAGCCCCGACAGGGGCGGATCCTACGAGCAGTACTTC
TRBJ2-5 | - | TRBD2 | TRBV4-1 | CASSHPAREKVETQYF | TGCGCCAGCAGCCACCCCGCGCGGGAGAAGGTTGAGACCCAGTACTTC
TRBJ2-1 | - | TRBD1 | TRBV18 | CASSPTGASSYNEQFF | TGTGCCAGCTCACCTACAGGGGCCAGCTCCTACAATGAGCAGTTCTTC
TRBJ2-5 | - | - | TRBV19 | CASSWKQKETQYF | TGTGCCAGTAGTTGGAAACAGAAAGAGACCCAGTACTTC
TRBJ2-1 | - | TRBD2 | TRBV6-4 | CASSTRGTSGYNEQFF | TGTGCCAGCAGCACCCGTGGGACTAGCGGGTACAATGAGCAGTTCTTC
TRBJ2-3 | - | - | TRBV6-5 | CASRDTGSDTQYF | TGTGCCAGCAGAGATACAGGGTCCGATACGCAGTATTTT
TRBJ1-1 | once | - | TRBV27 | CASSLSWGGPEAFF | TGTGCCAGCAGTTTATCGTGGGGGGGACCTGAAGCTTTCTTT
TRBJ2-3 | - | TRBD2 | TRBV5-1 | CASRGGLAGLTDTQYF | TGCGCCAGCAGGGGGGGACTAGCGGGACTCACAGATACGCAGTATTTT
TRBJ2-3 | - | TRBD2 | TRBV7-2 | CASSLYRGLAGTDTQYF | TGTGCCAGCAGCTTATATCGGGGACTAGCGGGCACAGATACGCAGTATTTT
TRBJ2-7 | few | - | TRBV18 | CASSPPSGTYEQYF | TGTGCCAGCTCACCACCTTCAGGGACCTACGAGCAGTACTTC
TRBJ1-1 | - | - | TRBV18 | CASSPRQGSGVNTEAFF | TGTGCCAGCTCACCACGCCAGGGAAGTGGGGTGAACACTGAAGCTTTCTTT
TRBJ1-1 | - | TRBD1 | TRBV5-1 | CASRSGTGGEGTEAFF | TGCGCCAGCAGGTCCGGGACAGGGGGGGAGGGCACTGAAGCTTTCTTT
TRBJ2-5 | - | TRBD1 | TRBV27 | CASSPKTGWYQETQYF | TGTGCCAGCAGTCCCAAGACAGGGTGGTACCAAGAGACCCAGTACTTC
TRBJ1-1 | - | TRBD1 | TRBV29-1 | CSVSEDGTGGLGAFF | TGCAGCGTCTCCGAGGACGGGACAGGGGGTCTGGGGGCTTTCTTT
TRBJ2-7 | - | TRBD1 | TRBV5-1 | CASRQGASEEQYF | TGCGCCAGCAGGCAGGGGGCTTCGGAGGAGCAGTACTTC
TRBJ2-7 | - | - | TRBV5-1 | CASSVGTAGVYEQYF | TGCGCCAGCAGCGTAGGGACAGCGGGGGTCTACGAGCAGTACTTC
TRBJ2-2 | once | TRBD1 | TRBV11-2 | CASSSGTGRNTGELFF | TGTGCCAGCAGCTCAGGGACAGGCCGGAACACCGGGGAGCTGTTTTTT
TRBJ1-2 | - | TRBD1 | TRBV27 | CASSLSAGGQNGYTF | TGTGCCAGCAGTTTATCGGCAGGGGGCCAAAATGGCTACACCTTC
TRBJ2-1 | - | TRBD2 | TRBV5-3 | CARGAREVPYNEQFF | TGTGCCCGAGGGGCGCGGGAGGTACCCTACAATGAGCAGTTCTTC
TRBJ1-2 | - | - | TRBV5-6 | CASSPGGGWDYGYTF | TGTGCCAGCAGTCCTGGGGGGGGCTGGGACTATGGCTACACCTTC
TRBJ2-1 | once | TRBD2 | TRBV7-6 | CASSSVAGSSYNEQFF | TGTGCCAGCAGCTCAGTAGCGGGGAGCTCCTACAATGAGCAGTTCTTC
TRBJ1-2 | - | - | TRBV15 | CATSAGPANYGYTF | TGTGCCACCAGCGCGGGACCAGCTAACTATGGCTACACCTTC
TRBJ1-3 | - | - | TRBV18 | CASSPTGNRNTIYF | TGTGCCAGCTCACCTACGGGTAATCGAAACACCATATATTTT
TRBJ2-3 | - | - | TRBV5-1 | CASSLSQDTQYF | TGCGCCAGCAGCCTCAGTCAAGATACGCAGTATTTT
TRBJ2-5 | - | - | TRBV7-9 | CASSRGPIQETQYF | TGTGCCAGCAGTAGGGGTCCAATCCAAGAGACCCAGTACTTC
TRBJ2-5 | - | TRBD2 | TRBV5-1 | CASSFLGLAGVETQYF | TGCGCCAGCAGCTTTTTAGGACTAGCGGGAGTAGAGACCCAGTACTTC
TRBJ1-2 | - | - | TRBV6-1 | CASSDLLTTNYGYTF | TGTGCCAGCAGTGACTTACTGACTACGAACTATGGCTACACCTTC
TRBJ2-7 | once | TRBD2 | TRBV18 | CASSREERGEQYF | TGTGCCAGCTCGCGAGAGGAGCGGGGCGAGCAGTACTTC
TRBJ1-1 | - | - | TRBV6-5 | CASSATAFSTEAFF | TGTGCCAGCAGTGCGACAGCGTTTTCAACTGAAGCTTTCTTT
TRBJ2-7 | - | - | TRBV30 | CAWSLGGTSYEQYF | TGTGCCTGGAGTCTAGGCGGGACCAGCTACGAGCAGTACTTC
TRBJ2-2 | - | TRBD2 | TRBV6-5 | CASSPWTSPTGELFF | TGTGCCAGCAGTCCCTGGACTAGCCCCACCGGGGAGCTGTTTTTT
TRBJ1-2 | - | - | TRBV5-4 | CASSLEQGRGGNYGYTF | TGTGCCAGCAGCTTGGAACAGGGAAGAGGTGGGAACTATGGCTACACCTTC
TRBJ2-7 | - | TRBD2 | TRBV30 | CAWRGTSGRYEQYF | TGTGCCTGGAGAGGGACTAGCGGGAGGTACGAGCAGTACTTC
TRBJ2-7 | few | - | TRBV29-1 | CSVVQYWSYEQYF | TGCAGCGTTGTCCAGTATTGGTCCTACGAGCAGTACTTC
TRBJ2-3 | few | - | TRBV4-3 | CASSQAFRASFADTQYF | TGCGCCAGCAGCCAAGCCTTTCGAGCGTCCTTCGCAGATACGCAGTATTTT
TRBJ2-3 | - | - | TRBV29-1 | CSVSHRVWGADTQYF | TGCAGCGTTTCGCACAGGGTGTGGGGCGCAGATACGCAGTATTTT
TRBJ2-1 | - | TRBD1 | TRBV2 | CASSLYRGAYNEQFF | TGTGCCAGCAGCCTCTACAGGGGAGCCTACAATGAGCAGTTCTTC
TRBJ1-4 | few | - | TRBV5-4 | CASSLVGRGGTNEKLFF | TGTGCCAGCAGCTTGGTTGGAAGGGGAGGAACTAATGAAAAACTGTTTTTT
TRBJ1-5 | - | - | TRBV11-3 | CASSLVFSPGGNQPQHF | TGTGCCAGCAGCTTAGTTTTCTCCCCCGGGGGCAATCAGCCCCAGCATTTT